A selection of T cell receptor beta chains follows, all from one sample in a study of CD8 T cells in ankylosing spondylitis. From the 5' RACE reads, TCRdb called clonotypes with MiXCR, one entry per CDR3 protein. The data show roughly 130,000 distinct CDR3 sequences, roughly 15% seen once. Sequences were obtained from blood, either unsorted or a sorted T cell fraction (not recorded which). These receptors were taken from a female donor with ankylosing spondylitis or in good health (not recorded which). The CDR3 runs from the conserved cysteine through the conserved F or W. D genes are given only for firm matches. Clone size is given for some rows only: seen once, a few or many times, or a class if the clone is expanded.

V gene,D gene,J gene,clone size,CDR3 DNA,CDR3 protein
TRBV3-1,.,TRBJ1-3,.,TGTGCCAGCAGCCAAGAATCCTCTGGAAACACCATATATTTT,CASSQESSGNTIYF
TRBV20-1,TRBD1,TRBJ1-5,many,TGCAGTGCTAGCGGACAGGGGGATCAGCCCCAGCATTTT,CSASGQGDQPQHF
TRBV28,.,TRBJ2-7,.,TGTGCCAGCAGACTTCCCAGGGGCGGCTCGGGGGAGCAGTACTTC,CASRLPRGGSGEQYF
TRBV2,.,TRBJ2-3,many,TGTGCCAGCAGTTCCATCTCCTCGGGGGTCGGCACAGATACGCAGTATTTT,CASSSISSGVGTDTQYF
TRBV4-2,TRBD2,TRBJ2-3,once,TGTGTCAGCAGCCAGGACCAACTAGCGGGGAAGGGGAATACGCAGTATTTT,CVSSQDQLAGKGNTQYF
TRBV20-1,.,TRBJ2-3,many,TGCAGTGGTATAGGGGCAGATACGCAGTATTTT,CSGIGADTQYF
TRBV5-1,TRBD1,TRBJ2-1,.,TGCGCCAGCAGCAACGCACAGGGGGTGAGTGAGCAGTTCTTC,CASSNAQGVSEQFF
TRBV18,.,TRBJ2-7,many,TGTGCCAGCTCACCATCCCAATACGAGCAGTACTTC,CASSPSQYEQYF
TRBV5-1,.,TRBJ1-1,few,TGCGCCAGCAGCCCGACCCGTGGCAGTTACACTGAAGCTTTCTTT,CASSPTRGSYTEAFF
TRBV12-3/TRBV12-4,.,TRBJ1-1,many,TGTGCCAGCAGACAACAGGGTAACACTGAAGCTTTCTTT,CASRQQGNTEAFF
TRBV20-1,.,TRBJ1-5,.,TGCAGTGCTAAGATAGGGAGGAATAGCAATCAGCCCCAGCATTTT,CSAKIGRNSNQPQHF
TRBV7-8,.,TRBJ2-1,few,TGTGCCAGCAGCCCCGCTGGCGGGCCCGTAATGTACAATGAGCAGTTCTTC,CASSPAGGPVMYNEQFF
TRBV12-3/TRBV12-4,TRBD1,TRBJ2-2,few,TGTGCCAGCAGTCACAGGGGTAGCAACACCGGGGAGCTGTTTTTT,CASSHRGSNTGELFF
TRBV7-9,TRBD1,TRBJ1-5,.,TGTGCCAGCAGCTTAGTTGCAGGGGGAAACAATCAGCCCCAGCATTTT,CASSLVAGGNNQPQHF
TRBV20-1,.,TRBJ2-1,many,TGCAGTGCCCGAGGTCGGGTGGTAAATGAGCAGTTCTTC,CSARGRVVNEQFF
TRBV3-1,.,TRBJ2-3,.,TGTGCCAGCAGCCAAGAACTGTCTCTGACCTTCACAGATACGCAGTATTTT,CASSQELSLTFTDTQYF
TRBV5-1,.,TRBJ2-7,few,TGCGCCAGCAGCTTGGGAGGACAGCCGACCTACGAGCAGTACTTC,CASSLGGQPTYEQYF
TRBV29-1,TRBD2,TRBJ2-1,many,TGCAGCGTTGAAGATTTAGCGGGAGATTATTACAATGAGCAGTTCTTC,CSVEDLAGDYYNEQFF
TRBV5-1,.,TRBJ2-7,many,TGCGCCAGCAGTCAGACAGGCCGCTCCTACGAGCAGTACTTC,CASSQTGRSYEQYF
TRBV20-1,.,TRBJ2-1,many,TGCAGTGCTCCCTCCTACAATGAGCAGTTCTTC,CSAPSYNEQFF
TRBV20-1,TRBD2,TRBJ2-7,few,TGCAGTGCTAGGGCCCTTGGAGCGGGGGATACCTACGAGCAGTACTTC,CSARALGAGDTYEQYF
TRBV7-9,.,TRBJ2-1,few,TGTGCCAGCAGCCCCAGGGGTGGAGTGTACAATGAGCAGTTCTTC,CASSPRGGVYNEQFF
TRBV5-1,TRBD2,TRBJ2-1,.,TGCGCCAGCAGCCTGCTAGCGGGAGTCCCCAATGAGCAGTTCTTC,CASSLLAGVPNEQFF
TRBV20-1,TRBD1,TRBJ1-5,many,TGCAGTGCAAAGACAGGGTCGGCCAATCAGCCCCAGCATTTT,CSAKTGSANQPQHF
TRBV7-9,.,TRBJ1-2,.,TGTGCCAGCAGCTTAGTTGGCGGAGGGGCGGCTGGCTACACCTTC,CASSLVGGGAAGYTF
TRBV9,TRBD1,TRBJ1-2,many,TGTGCCAGCAGCGTAGAACAGGGGGGTAACTATGGCTACACCTTC,CASSVEQGGNYGYTF
TRBV7-2,.,TRBJ2-1,.,TGTGCCAGCAGCTTAGAGGTCCTCTCCTACAATGAGCAGTTCTTC,CASSLEVLSYNEQFF
TRBV12-3/TRBV12-4,TRBD1,TRBJ1-1,.,TGTGCCAGCGGGACAGGGGGAGACACTGAAGCTTTCTTT,CASGTGGDTEAFF
TRBV5-1,TRBD2,TRBJ2-7,many,TGCGCCAGCAGCTTGGCCTTGTCGGGAGGGAGGGACGAGCAGTACTTC,CASSLALSGGRDEQYF
TRBV20-1,TRBD1,TRBJ2-7,few,TGCAGTGCTAGCAGGCTGCAGGGGGAGTCCTACGAGCAGTACTTC,CSASRLQGESYEQYF
TRBV25-1,.,TRBJ1-1,.,TGTGCCAGCGGAGAGGGGGTTTACACTGAAGCTTTCTTT,CASGEGVYTEAFF
TRBV20-1,.,TRBJ2-3,.,TGCAGTGCTAGAGATGATTCTGGCACAGATACGCAGTATTTT,CSARDDSGTDTQYF
TRBV2,TRBD2,TRBJ2-1,.,TGTGCCAGCATGCAGGGACTAGAGGGGCCTAATGAGCAGTTCTTC,CASMQGLEGPNEQFF
TRBV12-3/TRBV12-4,.,TRBJ2-2,many,TGTGCCAGCAGCTCCCGGGGCCCGAACACCGGGGAGCTGTTTTTT,CASSSRGPNTGELFF
TRBV20-1,.,TRBJ1-2,many,TGCAGTGCTCTGCCACACGGAGGGGACTATGGCTACACCTTC,CSALPHGGDYGYTF
TRBV20-1,TRBD1,TRBJ1-2,many,TGCAGTGCCGTGGACAGGGCCACTAACTATGGCTACACCTTC,CSAVDRATNYGYTF
TRBV5-1,.,TRBJ2-1,few,TGCGCCAGCAGCTTTACTGACAGCTCCTACAATGAGCAGTTCTTC,CASSFTDSSYNEQFF
TRBV20-1,.,TRBJ1-1,many,TGCAGTGCTAGGAGGGGGGCTAGAGTCACTGAAGCTTTCTTT,CSARRGARVTEAFF
TRBV2,.,TRBJ1-2,many,TGTGCCAGCAGACCTCGACAGACCTCTAACTATGGCTACACCTTC,CASRPRQTSNYGYTF
TRBV19,TRBD1,TRBJ1-1,.,TGTGCCAGTAGTCTCCGGGACAGACTCATGAACACTGAAGCTTTCTTT,CASSLRDRLMNTEAFF
TRBV27,TRBD1,TRBJ1-5,few,TGTGCCAGCAGCCGTCAAGCGACAGGGGGTAAAGTAGATCAGCCCCAGCATTTT,CASSRQATGGKVDQPQHF
TRBV9,.,TRBJ2-1,many,TGTGCCAGCAGCGTGCAGGGTACCTACAATGAGCAGTTCTTC,CASSVQGTYNEQFF
TRBV18,.,TRBJ2-2,few,TGTGCCAGCTCACCATGGCTCCTGGAGGTGGAGGAGCTGTTTTTT,CASSPWLLEVEELFF
TRBV5-6,.,TRBJ1-2,.,TGTGCCAGCTTCAGCGCAGGCGGGGTGAACTATGGCTACACCTTC,CASFSAGGVNYGYTF
TRBV5-1,.,TRBJ2-1,.,TGCGCCAGCAACCCATTCGGGACCACCTACAATGAGCAGTTCTTC,CASNPFGTTYNEQFF
TRBV5-6,TRBD1,TRBJ2-6,.,TGTGCCAGCAGCCACGGACAGGTCGCCTCTGGGGCCAACGTCCTGACTTTC,CASSHGQVASGANVLTF
TRBV18,.,TRBJ2-7,many,TGTGCCAGCTCACCTGGCGCTAGCGTTGTCTACGAGCAGTACTTC,CASSPGASVVYEQYF
TRBV7-6,.,TRBJ2-5,many,TGTGCCAGCAGCGCCGGGGACAAGAGGGAGACCCAGTACTTC,CASSAGDKRETQYF
TRBV14,TRBD1,TRBJ2-1,many,TGTGCCAGCAGCCTTACCGGGACAGGGTTATTCAATGAGCAGTTCTTC,CASSLTGTGLFNEQFF
TRBV5-1,.,TRBJ1-1,.,TGCGCCAGCAGCCTGGAGGGGGAATTCACTGAAGCTTTCTTT,CASSLEGEFTEAFF
TRBV3-1,.,TRBJ2-5,few,TGTGCCAGCAGTTTCGGGTCATCGTACCAAGAGACCCAGTACTTC,CASSFGSSYQETQYF
TRBV7-2,.,TRBJ2-3,.,TGTGCCAGCAGCTTAGCGCCGGGGGCCCAAACGAGCACAGATACGCAGTATTTT,CASSLAPGAQTSTDTQYF
TRBV14,.,TRBJ2-6,few,TGTGCCAGCAGCCGTGCAGTGGAGGGTCCGGTCCTGACTTTC,CASSRAVEGPVLTF
TRBV12-3/TRBV12-4,TRBD1,TRBJ1-2,many,TGTGCCAGCAGTTCACAGGGGGCAAACGGCTACACCTTC,CASSSQGANGYTF
TRBV5-6,.,TRBJ1-1,many,TGTGCCAGCAGCCTGGGTGGAGGGCATGGGACTGAAGCTTTCTTT,CASSLGGGHGTEAFF
TRBV29-1,TRBD1,TRBJ2-7,once,TGCAGCGTTGCGGGACAGCCCCCCTACGAGCAGTACTTC,CSVAGQPPYEQYF